This TCR beta chain was documented in a study of cytomegalovirus exposure and HLA in healthy donors. Study outcomes and limitations: As was reported, the classifier diagnosed cytomegalovirus status with high specificity and sensitivity. A few chains tied to CMV proved CMV antigen-specific in vitro. TCR beta V- and J-gene trimming, according to a later analysis, was linked to a missense DCLRE1C variant. It was 164 TCR beta chains that were listed as cytomegalovirus-associated.

Primers for the PCR totalled 60 Vbeta and 13 Jbeta. Repertoires were generated with immunoSEQ multiplex PCR, while TCRdb's copy carries only in-frame clones and drops some. The data show just over 150,000 clones, around three quarters seen once. Points on this clone: Its target is unknown.

The CDR3 contains 13 residues. Germline-derived CDR1 and CDR2 are MDHEN and SYDVKM. V was cut by 6 bases and J by 8 bases, with 14 bases left in between. Material for sequencing was PBMCs. The sequence was obtained from a woman between 40 and 50 years old in good health and CMV-seronegative. V gene TRBV28 combines with J gene TRBJ2-1; weak D call: TRBD1 (6 bases). For the CDR3, the DNA is TGTGCCAGCAGCCCGACAGGTTCCGATGAGCAGTTCTTC. It translates to CASSPTGSDEQFF.